Below, one TCR beta chain is given with its context. Repertoires were generated with immunoSEQ multiplex PCR, while TCRdb's copy carries only in-frame clones and drops some. The sample shows about 88,000 clones, over 75% of them seen only once. The data were taken from a study of blood T cell repertoires in COVID-19. This receptor was identified in a woman in her 70s with acute or convalescent COVID-19. Sample: peripheral blood.

The CDR3 reads CASSQDWASGRNEQFF. CDR3 in DNA: TGCGCCAGCAGCCAAGATTGGGCTAGCGGGAGGAATGAGCAGTTCTTC. The V call is TRBV4-1, the J call TRBJ2-1, with 11 bases that match TRBD2. V was pared by 0 bases and J by 7 bases, with 5 bases of the junction left unmatched. The CDR3 has 16 residues. From germline, CDR1 is MGHRA and CDR2 YSYEKL.